The sequence of this T cell receptor beta chain was determined in a study of PD-L1 blockade in urothelial cancer. Study-wide context: Treatment start was followed by blood analysis at 3 weeks (second dose) and again at 6 weeks. The median number of T cells present in blood samples was 141,255.

The CDR3 is made up of 16 amino acids. Germline CDR1 reads SGHTS; CDR2 reads YDEGEE. Trimming left V 4 bases short and J 6 bases short, with 19 bases between. Sequencing used immunoSEQ multiplex PCR; TCRdb keeps in-frame clones, though not all of them. The table shows 50,000 to 55,000 clones, with about 86% occurring only once. Time point noted: pretreatment peripheral blood. This receptor was obtained from a man aged 55 to 70 with urothelial cancer. The sequencing used PBMCs, collected around atezolizumab (anti-PD-L1) treatment. The V and J genes are TRBV5-8 and TRBJ1-4; D is unresolved. The CDR3 reads CASSRGLTQEYEKLFF. The DNA of the CDR3 is TGTGCCAGCAGCCGAGGGCTTACTCAAGAGTATGAAAAACTGTTTTTT.